This TCR beta chain was found in a study of blood T cell repertoires in COVID-19. Assay: immunoSEQ multiplex PCR; the TCRdb copy retains only in-frame clones and omits some. The sample consists of more than 90,000 clones, less than 90% of them appearing once. The TCR sequence derives from a man in his 70s who had recovered from COVID-19. What was sequenced was peripheral blood.

In DNA, the CDR3 is TGTGCCAGCACAAAGGACAGGGGAGCCGGGGAGCTGTTTTTT. It encodes CASTKDRGAGELFF. This chain connects TRBV6-5 to TRBJ2-2; 9 bases agree with TRBD1. Per germline, CDR1 MNHEY and CDR2 SVGAGI. J was trimmed by 6 bases and V by 7 bases; bases with no gene match: 6. The CDR3 consists of 14 residues.